These 24 T cell receptor beta chains were all obtained from the same sample, sequenced in a study of CD8 T cells in Susac syndrome (dated by TCRdb to the late 2010s). Libraries were built with the immunoSEQ multiplex PCR assay. RNA was extracted with the RNeasy kit and roughly 0.5 to 1 ug was reverse transcribed using random hexamers. TCRdb ran its own pipeline on the public reads, namely fastp trimming at Q25 and MiXCR clone calling, and kept in-frame beta chains. Records with the same CDR3 protein are collapsed into one entry carrying the most frequent genes and DNA. The table for this sample lists under 200,000 distinct CDR3 sequences; 80% to 95% of them were counted only once. 0.1% of the sample rests with the top ten. Input material: CD4+ T cells from PBMCs. The origin of the receptors is a human donor in good health.

V usage is TRBV19 and J usage is TRBJ1-5; possibly TRBD1 for D (5 bases). The CDR3 is made up of 14 amino acids. Germline loops: CDR1 LNHDA, CDR2 SQIVND (reference sequence). Deletions cut 4 bases from V and 3 bases from J, with 10 bases between. The CDR3 reads CASSTDSINQPQHF. The DNA of the CDR3 is TGTGCCAGTAGTACTGACAGCATCAATCAGCCCCAGCATTTT.

This clonotype occurred once. The J gene is TRBJ2-2, the V gene TRBV5-1; 13 bases line up with TRBD2. Germline V gene lookup returns CDR1 SGHRS and CDR2 YFSETQ. The CDR3 contains 17 residues. The V segment lost 4 bases and the J segment 0 bases; nucleotides outside the gene matches: 3. CDR3 coding DNA: TGCGCCAGCAGCACGGGACTAGCGGGGACGAACACCGGGGAGCTGTTTTTT. This encodes CASSTGLAGTNTGELFF.

J is TRBJ1-4 and V is TRBV7-2, with 9 bases lining up with TRBD1. Trimming removed 4 bases from V and 8 bases from J; junction bases left unmatched: 5. Germline CDR1 is SGHTA and CDR2 is FQGNSA. This CDR3 spans 14 amino acids. The CDR3 nucleotides are TGTGCCAGCAGCTACACAGGGACAGGGGAAAAACTGTTTTTT. This codes for CASSYTGTGEKLFF.

The chain links TRBV25-1 to TRBJ2-5; perhaps TRBD2 as D (5 bases). The CDR3 is 13 residues long. The V end was cut by 7 bases, the J end by 6 bases, with 15 bases between. Germline values: CDR1 MGHDK, CDR2 SYGVNS. CDR3 sequence (DNA): TGTGCCAGCACATCCGGGGTAGAAAAGACCCAGTACTTC. Protein product: CASTSGVEKTQYF.

This chain links TRBV9 with TRBJ2-7; D remains ambiguous. The germline V and J ends were trimmed by 4 bases and 2 bases, with 13 bases remaining between them. This CDR3 is 14 amino acids long. The germline CDR1 and CDR2 sequences are SGDLS and YYNGEE. The CDR3 nucleotides read TGTGCCAGCAGCCCAGATAAGCGACCCTACGAGCAGTACTTC. Translated: CASSPDKRPYEQYF.

This rearrangement joins TRBV10-3 to TRBJ1-6; tentative D call: TRBD1 (5 bases). The germline V and J ends were trimmed by 6 bases and 8 bases, with 14 bases remaining between them. CDR3 size: 14 residues. Germline V gene lookup returns CDR1 ENHRY and CDR2 SYGVKD. The CDR3 DNA follows: TGTGCCATCAGGGGGCCGAGTAGCGATTCACCCCTCCACTTT. Its translation: CAIRGPSSDSPLHF.

The chain carries TRBV21-1 and TRBJ2-7. TRBV21-1 is a pseudogene locus. The CDR3 consists of 13 residues. The CDR3 DNA follows: TGTGCCAGCCCAAGGTTGGCAATCTACGAGCAGTACTTC. Its protein product is CASPRLAIYEQYF.

The rearrangement uses TRBV5-1 and TRBJ2-4; D not certain. Per the germline V gene, CDR1 is SGHRS and CDR2 is YFSETQ. V shed 0 bases and J shed 5 bases, with 6 bases lying between them. This CDR3 contains 13 residues. CDR3 amino acids: CASSLGHQNIQYF. The CDR3 nucleotides read TGCGCCAGCAGCTTGGGACACCAAAACATTCAGTACTTC.

The J gene is TRBJ2-7, the V gene TRBV6-2 or TRBV6-3, with D possibly being TRBD1 (6 bases). Germline CDR1 MNHEY, CDR2 SVGEGT. Trimming cost V 6 bases and J 0 bases, with 21 bases left between them. This CDR3 has 17 amino acids. This CDR3 reads CASSPLGAAVLSYEQYV. The CDR3 coding sequence is TGTGCCAGCAGCCCCTTGGGGGCAGCAGTTCTCTCCTACGAGCAGTACGTC.

This rearrangement joins TRBV12-3 or TRBV12-4 to TRBJ1-3; D is perhaps TRBD1 (6 bases). The CDR3 is made up of 13 amino acids. Trimming stripped 3 bases from V and 10 bases from J, with 13 bases between. The CDR3 DNA reads as TGTGCCAGCAGTTTGGGGGGCGCAGTAACCATATATTTT. Its translation: CASSLGGAVTIYF.

The rearrangement links TRBV19 to TRBJ2-7; 7 nucleotides match TRBD2. The trim removed 3 bases at V and 2 bases at J, leaving 4 bases unmatched. The germline CDR1 and CDR2 sequences are LNHDA and SQIVND (reference sequence). There are 14 residues in the CDR3. The CDR3 region is CASSIKRGTYEQYF. The CDR3 coding sequence is TGTGCCAGTAGTATCAAGCGGGGAACCTACGAGCAGTACTTC.

The CDR3 DNA is TGTGCCAGTAGTTCGAGGACACGGGGGTTTACAGATACGCAGTATTTT. Amino acid sequence: CASSSRTRGFTDTQYF. The chain has TRBV19 and TRBJ2-3; D may be TRBD2 (6 bases). The V end lost 5 bases, the J end lost 3 bases, and 18 bases lay between the germline ends. The V gene's germline CDR1 is LNHDA and CDR2 SQIVND (reference sequence). The CDR3 extends over 16 amino acids.

The chain joins TRBV30 to TRBJ1-1; D is unclear. The CDR3 loop spans 11 amino acids. The germline V gene encodes CDR1 GTSNPN and CDR2 SVGIG (reference sequence). Trimming took 7 bases from V and 1 from J, leaving 7 bases between them. The CDR3 DNA is TGTGCCTACCAGCCGAACACTGAAGCTTTCTTT. Its translation: CAYQPNTEAFF.

The chain recombines TRBV20-1 with TRBJ2-7; tentatively, D is TRBD2 (6 bases). Germline values: CDR1 DFQATT, CDR2 SNEGSKA (reference sequence). CDR3 length: 15 amino acids. Trimming stripped 5 bases from V and 1 base from J, with 18 bases between. CDR3 sequence reads: CSASPGWAGSYEQYF. The DNA of the CDR3 is TGCAGTGCTTCGCCTGGATGGGCGGGGTCCTACGAGCAGTACTTC.

The chain recombines TRBV5-1 with TRBJ2-1, with D possibly being TRBD2 (6 bases). The germline V gene encodes CDR1 SGHRS and CDR2 YFSETQ. The CDR3 is 14 amino acids. Trimming took off 7 bases at V and 8 bases at J, with 19 bases between the two ends. The CDR3 coding sequence is TGCGCCAGCGCGCGGGAAGGCGGACTATATGAGCAGTTCTTC. It encodes CASAREGGLYEQFF.

CDR3 coding DNA: TGTGCCAGCAGCCAAGACGGGGTAACGGGTCTGTACTTC. The encoded protein is CASSQDGVTGLYF. The V call is TRBV3-1, the J call TRBJ2-7, with a weak D call TRBD2 (5 bases). This CDR3 has 13 residues. Germline CDR1 is LGHDT and CDR2 is YNNKEL (reference sequence). Trimming shortened V by 0 bases and J by 12 bases, and 15 bases separated the two germline ends.

The rearrangement joins TRBV29-1 to TRBJ2-4, with D tentatively TRBD1 (7 bases). V lost 7 bases and J 7 bases, leaving 14 bases between the germline ends. In germline, CDR1 is SQVTM, CDR2 ANQGSEA. The CDR3 runs 12 residues. The CDR3 region is CSASTGRNIQYF. The CDR3 DNA sequence: TGCAGCGCCTCGACAGGGAGGAACATTCAGTACTTC.

This chain joins TRBV19 and TRBJ2-1, with 9 bases matching TRBD1. The germline gives CDR1 LNHDA, CDR2 SQIVND (reference sequence). Trimming removed 3 bases from V and 8 bases from J; junction bases left unmatched: 14. The CDR3 spans 17 residues. For the CDR3, the DNA is TGTGCCAGTAGTATTAATGGGGGGACAGGGCTCTTCGATGAGCAGTTCTTC. As protein: CASSINGGTGLFDEQFF.

J is TRBJ1-1 and V is TRBV12-3 or TRBV12-4; D is unclear. V gave up 2 bases and J gave up 1 base, with 8 bases separating them. The CDR3 loop spans 14 amino acids. The CDR3 sequence is CASSLIPANTEAFF. The CDR3 bases are TGTGCCAGCAGTTTAATTCCAGCGAACACTGAAGCTTTCTTT.

V usage is TRBV2 and J usage is TRBJ2-4; D ambiguous. Trimming took 6 bases from V and 1 from J, leaving 13 bases between them. From germline, CDR1 is SNHLY and CDR2 FYNNEI. The CDR3 sequence is 15 residues long. The DNA of the CDR3 is TGTGCCAGCAGCCCGGGCCTTGGGGCCAAAAACATTCAGTACTTC. Its translation: CASSPGLGAKNIQYF.

This clonotype occurred a few times. The chain links TRBV19 to TRBJ1-5, with TRBD1 identical over 9 bases. The CDR3 is 15 amino acids. Germline V gene sequence: CDR1 LNHDA, CDR2 SQIVND (reference sequence). The V segment lost 5 bases and the J segment 1 base; nucleotides outside the gene matches: 3. The DNA for the CDR3 is TGTGCCAGTAGTGCAGGGACAGGGAGCAATCAGCCCCAGCATTTT. It translates to CASSAGTGSNQPQHF.

V and J are TRBV20-1 and TRBJ2-3; D could derive from TRBD1 or TRBD2 (5 bases each). The CDR3 contains 15 residues. Trimming left V 6 bases short and J 0 bases short, with 16 bases between. In germline, CDR1 is DFQATT, CDR2 SNEGSKA (reference sequence). As DNA, the CDR3 is TGCAGTGCGGATGGGGACGGTCCAAGCACAGATACGCAGTATTTT. Translating gives CSADGDGPSTDTQYF.

The chain joins TRBV19 to TRBJ2-3; possibly TRBD2 for D (5 bases). Trimming removed 3 bases from V and 2 bases from J, with 12 bases in between. Germline loops: CDR1 LNHDA, CDR2 SQIVND (reference sequence). The CDR3 consists of 15 residues. CDR3 amino acids: CASSITRAPTDTQYF. For the CDR3, the DNA is TGTGCCAGTAGTATTACGAGGGCCCCCACAGATACGCAGTATTTT.

A single count supports this clonotype. The CDR3 protein is CASSQEGLAGGPYEQYF. Here the CDR3 DNA reads TGCGCCAGCAGCCAAGAGGGACTAGCGGGGGGGCCGTACGAGCAGTACTTC. The rearrangement links TRBV4-1 to TRBJ2-7; 16 positions agree with TRBD2. V lost 0 bases and J lost 4; bases outside the gene matches: 3. Germline V lookup: CDR1 MGHRA, CDR2 YSYEKL. The CDR3 has 17 amino acids.